This TCR beta chain stems from a study of prognosis after radiotherapy for stage I lung cancer. Study-wide context: Newly diagnosed primary stage I lung tumors were found in around 14 patients, while oligometastatic NSCLC after surgical resection of the primary tumor was found in five. Medical inoperability was the status assigned to all non-small cell lung cancer patients. Study results and limitations: Reportedly, TRBV and TRBJ gene usage differed by presence of metastases in patients.

About this clonotype: Its antigen is not identified. A far larger clone is just one base off, so this is likely a read error.

Amplification of TCR beta CDR3 from genomic DNA used two-round multiplex PCR. Primers specific to each TRBV and TRBJ gene were used in first-round PCR. TCRdb itself ran the multiplex PCR reads through MiXCR, one entry per CDR3 protein. The data show 20,000 to 30,000 distinct CDR3 sequences, with 35% to 50% seen just once and under 35% held by the top ten. CDR3 length: 16 amino acids. J gave up 9 bases and V 5 bases, and 11 bases lay outside the gene matches. The germline V gene encodes CDR1 MNHEY and CDR2 SVGEGT. V and J are TRBV6-2 or TRBV6-3 and TRBJ1-6, with 9 nucleotides matching TRBD1. The clonotype originates from a donor aged 50 or older with non-small cell lung cancer. The source was PBMCs, collected before or after stereotactic body radiation therapy (not recorded which). CDR3 region: CASSEEGTGGGSPLHF. DNA for the CDR3: TGTGCCAGCAGTGAAGAGGGAACAGGGGGCGGTTCACCCCTCCACTTT.